This TCR beta chain was captured by sequencing in a study of T cell responses to AZD1222 COVID-19 vaccine. Findings of the study overall: Spike-wide vaccine-associated CD4 TCRs dominated at 160-218 and 743-854. The study identified only five or six AZD1222 recipients as seropositive at baseline.

V gave up 4 bases and J gave up 3 bases, with 22 bases separating them. The germline V gene has CDR1 MGHDK and CDR2 SYGVNS. This CDR3 is built from 17 residues. In regard to this clone: Its specificity is not known.

Profiling relied on immunoSEQ multiplex PCR, and the TCRdb table lists in-frame clones only, not all of them. The table includes under 150,000 clones, approximately 90% detected once. The chain carries TRBV25-1 and TRBJ2-7; weak D call: TRBD2 (6 bases). The source material was peripheral blood, sampled on day 0 of MenACWY control vaccination. This TCR derives from an adult in good health. The CDR3 sequence: CASSGVSRGKDLYEQYF. Written as DNA, the CDR3 is TGTGCCAGCAGTGGGGTATCGCGCGGGAAGGACCTCTACGAGCAGTACTTC.